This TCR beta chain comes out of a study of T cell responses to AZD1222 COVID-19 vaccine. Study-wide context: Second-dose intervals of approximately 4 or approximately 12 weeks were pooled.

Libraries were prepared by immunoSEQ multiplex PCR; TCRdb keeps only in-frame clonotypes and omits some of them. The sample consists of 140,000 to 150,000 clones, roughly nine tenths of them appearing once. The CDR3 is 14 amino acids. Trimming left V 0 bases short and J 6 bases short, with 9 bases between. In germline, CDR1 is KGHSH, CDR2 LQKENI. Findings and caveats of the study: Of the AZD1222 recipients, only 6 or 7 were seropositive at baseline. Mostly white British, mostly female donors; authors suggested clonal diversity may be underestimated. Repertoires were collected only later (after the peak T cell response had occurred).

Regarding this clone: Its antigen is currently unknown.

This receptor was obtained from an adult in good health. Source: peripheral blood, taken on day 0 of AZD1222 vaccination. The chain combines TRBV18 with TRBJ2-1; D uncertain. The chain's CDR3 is CASSPPDGSNEQFF. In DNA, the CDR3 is TGTGCCAGCTCACCACCGGACGGGTCCAATGAGCAGTTCTTC.